Listed below are T cell receptor beta chains from one sample, sequenced in a study of blood T cells in healthy people across ages. TCRdb passed the 5' RACE reads through MiXCR, listing each CDR3 protein once. The sample has some 1.8 million distinct CDR3 sequences, 30% to 40% seen once. Sequenced material: blood. These receptors all come from a human donor in good health. Each CDR3 is given with its conserved first and last residue.

v_call: TRBV29-1; j_call: TRBJ2-1; cdr3_aa: CSVEDGLAGGPFEQFF
v_call: TRBV6-5; j_call: TRBJ1-2; cdr3_aa: CASSYSGVGGTANYGYTF
v_call: TRBV7-2; j_call: TRBJ1-2; cdr3_aa: CASSLITGTGGHGYTF
v_call: TRBV10-3; j_call: TRBJ2-3; cdr3_aa: CAISEESGARWGTQYF
v_call: TRBV3-1; j_call: TRBJ2-1; cdr3_aa: CAISLAEWEGSDEQFF
v_call: TRBV20-1; j_call: TRBJ2-1; cdr3_aa: CSANSGRSSYNEQFF
v_call: TRBV12-5; j_call: TRBJ1-2; cdr3_aa: CASGHPGQGVGGGYTF
v_call: TRBV5-6; j_call: TRBJ2-1; cdr3_aa: CASSLFIQNNEQFF
v_call: TRBV12-3/TRBV12-4; j_call: TRBJ1-4; cdr3_aa: CANSSPLGRPREKLFF
v_call: TRBV6-6; j_call: TRBJ2-7; cdr3_aa: CTSSFGSGAVQYF
v_call: TRBV6-2/TRBV6-3; j_call: TRBJ1-2; cdr3_aa: CASSYTTTGYTF
v_call: TRBV4-1; j_call: TRBJ2-3; cdr3_aa: CASSQIWDTGTDTQYF
v_call: TRBV3-1; j_call: TRBJ2-5; cdr3_aa: CASSQDLSGAWEQYF
v_call: TRBV7-2; j_call: TRBJ2-1; cdr3_aa: CASSDNAGVAEQFF
v_call: TRBV7-2; j_call: TRBJ1-6; cdr3_aa: CASSLQGQSPLHF
v_call: TRBV7-9; j_call: TRBJ2-7; cdr3_aa: CASSQDQIYEQYF
v_call: TRBV6-5; j_call: TRBJ2-7; cdr3_aa: CASSPSSYYEQYF
v_call: TRBV20-1; j_call: TRBJ1-2; cdr3_aa: CSASITDINYGYTF
v_call: TRBV7-9; j_call: TRBJ2-1; cdr3_aa: CASRKRGWSSYNEQFF
v_call: TRBV7-3; j_call: TRBJ2-3; cdr3_aa: CASSLTRAQGGETQYF
v_call: TRBV4-1; j_call: TRBJ2-7; cdr3_aa: CASSQAGLAGGYEQYF
v_call: TRBV12-3/TRBV12-4; j_call: TRBJ1-2; cdr3_aa: CANKRGSHYGYTF
v_call: TRBV7-2; j_call: TRBJ1-1; cdr3_aa: CAASLRLGNTEAFF
v_call: TRBV6-2/TRBV6-3; j_call: TRBJ2-1; cdr3_aa: CASSYGRRTYNEQFF
v_call: TRBV11-2; j_call: TRBJ2-5; cdr3_aa: CASSLDRLGGEQYF
v_call: TRBV4-2; j_call: TRBJ2-4; cdr3_aa: CASSIGGGTKNIQYF
v_call: TRBV2; j_call: TRBJ2-7; cdr3_aa: CASSEVGPTGIYEQYF
v_call: TRBV7-9; j_call: TRBJ1-6; cdr3_aa: CASSFGTGSSYNSPLHF
v_call: TRBV24-1; j_call: TRBJ2-5; cdr3_aa: CATSDLPSGPQQETQYF
v_call: TRBV9; j_call: TRBJ1-2; cdr3_aa: CASSVEATGPYGYTF
v_call: TRBV6-1; j_call: TRBJ2-1; cdr3_aa: CASRQSGLAALNEQFF
v_call: TRBV4-3; j_call: .; cdr3_aa: CASSQETGSEQYF
v_call: TRBV6-1; j_call: TRBJ2-6; cdr3_aa: CASSERGNPGANVLTF
v_call: TRBV6-1; j_call: TRBJ2-7; cdr3_aa: CASSGGGGGYEQYF
v_call: TRBV28; j_call: TRBJ2-1; cdr3_aa: CASRGTVDPGEQFF